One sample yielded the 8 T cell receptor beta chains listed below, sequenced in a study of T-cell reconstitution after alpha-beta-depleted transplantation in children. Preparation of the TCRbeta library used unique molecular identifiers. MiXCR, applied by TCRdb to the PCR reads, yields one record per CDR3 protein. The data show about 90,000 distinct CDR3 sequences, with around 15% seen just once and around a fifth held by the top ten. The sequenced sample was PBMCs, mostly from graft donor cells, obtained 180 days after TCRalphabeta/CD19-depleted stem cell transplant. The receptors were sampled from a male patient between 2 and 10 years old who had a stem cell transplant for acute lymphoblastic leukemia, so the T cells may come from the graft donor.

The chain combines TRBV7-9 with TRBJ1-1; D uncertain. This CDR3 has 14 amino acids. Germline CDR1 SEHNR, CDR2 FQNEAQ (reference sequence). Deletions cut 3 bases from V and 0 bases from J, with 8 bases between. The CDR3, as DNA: TGTGCCAGCAGCTTCACGGAAGTGAACACTGAAGCTTTCTTT. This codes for CASSFTEVNTEAFF.

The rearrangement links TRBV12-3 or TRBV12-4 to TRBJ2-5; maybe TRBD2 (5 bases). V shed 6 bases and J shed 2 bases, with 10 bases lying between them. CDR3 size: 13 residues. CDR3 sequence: CASRTSGQETQYF. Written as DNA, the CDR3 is TGTGCCAGCAGAACATCGGGACAAGAGACCCAGTACTTC.

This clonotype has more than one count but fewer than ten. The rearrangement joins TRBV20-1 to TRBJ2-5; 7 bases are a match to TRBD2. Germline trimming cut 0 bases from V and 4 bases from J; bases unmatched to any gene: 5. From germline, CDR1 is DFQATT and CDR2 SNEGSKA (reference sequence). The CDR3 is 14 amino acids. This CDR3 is CSARDPRGGETQYF. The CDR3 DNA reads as TGCAGTGCTAGAGATCCCCGCGGGGGAGAGACCCAGTACTTC.

CDR3 protein: CASSQDGGLANTEAFF. The CDR3, as DNA: TGTGCCAGCAGCCAAGACGGGGGATTGGCGAACACTGAAGCTTTCTTT. The rearrangement uses TRBV14 and TRBJ1-1; a weak D match, TRBD1 (5 bases). With 0 bases removed from V and 1 base from J, the gap between germline ends came to 12 bases. The CDR3 contains 16 residues. Germline loops: CDR1 SGHDN, CDR2 FVKESK.

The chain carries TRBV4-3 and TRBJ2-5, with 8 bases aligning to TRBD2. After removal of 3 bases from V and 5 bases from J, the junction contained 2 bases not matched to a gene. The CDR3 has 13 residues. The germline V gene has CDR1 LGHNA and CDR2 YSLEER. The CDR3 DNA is TGCGCCAGCAGCCACGGACTAGCCGAGACCCAGTACTTC. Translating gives CASSHGLAETQYF.

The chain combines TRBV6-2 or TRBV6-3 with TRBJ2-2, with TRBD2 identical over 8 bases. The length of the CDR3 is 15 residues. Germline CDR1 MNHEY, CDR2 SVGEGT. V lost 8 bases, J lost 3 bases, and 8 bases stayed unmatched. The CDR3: CASVTGGAHTGELFF. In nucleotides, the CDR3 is TGTGCCAGCGTAACGGGGGGGGCCCACACCGGGGAGCTGTTTTTT.

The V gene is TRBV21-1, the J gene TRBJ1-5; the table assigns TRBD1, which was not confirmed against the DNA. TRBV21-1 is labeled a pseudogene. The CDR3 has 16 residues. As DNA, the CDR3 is TGTGCCAGCACCACCCTGGGACAGGGGGGCAATCAGCCCCAGCATTTT. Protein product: CASTTLGQGGNQPQHF.

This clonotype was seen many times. This CDR3 is CASSLAGYTGELFF. The CDR3 nucleotides read TGCGCCAGCAGCTTGGCGGGATACACCGGGGAGCTGTTTTTT. The rearrangement uses TRBV5-1 and TRBJ2-2, with a tentative D call TRBD2 (5 bases). Germline assignment: CDR1 SGHRS and CDR2 YFSETQ. V was clipped by 0 bases and J by 3 bases, with 6 bases between them. The CDR3 totals 14 residues.